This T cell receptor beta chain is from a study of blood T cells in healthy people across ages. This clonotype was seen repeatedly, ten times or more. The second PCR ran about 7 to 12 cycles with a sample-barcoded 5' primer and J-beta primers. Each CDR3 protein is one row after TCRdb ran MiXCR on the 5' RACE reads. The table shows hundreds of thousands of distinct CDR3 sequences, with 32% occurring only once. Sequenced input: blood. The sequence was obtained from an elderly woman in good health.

CDR3: CASSLVDRSSEQYF. Written as DNA, the CDR3 is TGTGCCAGCAGCTTAGTTGATCGGTCGTCCGAGCAGTACTTC. The chain uses TRBV11-2 and TRBJ2-7; D not resolved. The CDR3 consists of 14 residues. Trimming took 1 base from V and 6 from J, leaving 13 bases between them. CDR1 and CDR2 (germline): SGHAT, FQNNGV.